The clone carrying this T cell receptor beta chain turned up a few times. Its cognate antigen is unknown. The CDR3 length is 14 residues. CDR1 MNHNS and CDR2 SASEGT come from the germline V gene. With V trimmed by 8 bases and J by 7 bases, 13 bases remained unmatched. The data were taken from a study of T-cell reconstitution after alpha-beta-depleted transplantation in children. Molecular barcoding with unique molecular identifiers was used for the TCRbeta library. TCRdb re-called the PCR reads with MiXCR, one entry per CDR3 protein. In the table there are under 450,000 distinct CDR3 sequences, about a sixth of which are singletons. General observations from the study: Fresh T-cell production supplied most of the T-cell counts and diversity seen one year after transplant. Surviving recipient cells, namely T cells and thymic progenitors, were the source of high day-60 TCRbeta diversity in some patients. The origin of alpha-beta T cells about two months after transplant was reportedly several hundred expanded graft clones.

Material: PBMCs, mostly from graft donor cells, obtained 360 days after TCRalphabeta/CD19-depleted stem cell transplant. The clonotype originates from a boy under two years old who had a stem cell transplant for Wiskott-Aldrich syndrome, so the T cells may come from the graft donor. The J gene is TRBJ2-7, the V gene TRBV6-1, with TRBD2 identical over 8 bases. The CDR3 reads CASGTPAGAGEQYF. Here the CDR3 DNA reads TGTGCCAGCGGTACACCAGCGGGAGCGGGGGAGCAGTACTTC.